The clone carrying this T cell receptor (beta chain) was observed once. This entry comes from a study of blood T cell repertoires in COVID-19. Trimming took 2 bases from V and 0 from J; bases not matched to a gene: 14. This CDR3 is built from 20 residues. Assay used: immunoSEQ multiplex PCR; TCRdb lists only in-frame clones, some missing. This table holds over 130,000 clones, approximately 80% found once. Donors were grouped by their self-reported clinical history. The sample consisted of PBMCs or T cells enriched from blood (not recorded which). This sequence originates from a woman under 30 who had been exposed to COVID-19. This chain connects TRBV6-7 to TRBJ2-4; 9 positions agree with TRBD2. Being an ORF, TRBV6-7 has a function that is uncertain. CDR3 residues: CASSYPRSLAGRLAKNIQYF. In DNA form, the CDR3 reads TGTGCCAGCAGTTACCCGAGGAGCCTAGCGGGACGTCTAGCCAAAAACATTCAGTACTTC.